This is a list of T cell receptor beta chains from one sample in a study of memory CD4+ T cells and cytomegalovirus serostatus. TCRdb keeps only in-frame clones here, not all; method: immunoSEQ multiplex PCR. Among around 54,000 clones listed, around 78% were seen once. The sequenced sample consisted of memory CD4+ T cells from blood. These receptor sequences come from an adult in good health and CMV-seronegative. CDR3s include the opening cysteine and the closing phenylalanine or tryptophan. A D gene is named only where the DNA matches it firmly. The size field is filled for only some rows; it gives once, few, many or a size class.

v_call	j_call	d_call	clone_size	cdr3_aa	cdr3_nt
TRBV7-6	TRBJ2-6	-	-	CASSLVGPGTGANVLTF	TGTGCCAGCAGCTTAGTCGGCCCAGGGACGGGGGCCAACGTCCTGACTTTC
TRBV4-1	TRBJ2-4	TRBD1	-	CASSQVGQGGNIQYF	TGCGCCAGCAGCCAAGTGGGACAGGGCGGAAACATTCAGTACTTC
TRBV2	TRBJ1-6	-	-	CASSLVTDNSPLHF	TGTGCCAGCAGCCTGGTGACGGATAATTCACCCCTCCACTTT
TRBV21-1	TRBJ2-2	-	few	CARVMRIGELFF	TGTGCCAGAGTTATGCGGATCGGGGAGCTGTTTTTT
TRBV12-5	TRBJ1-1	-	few	CASGLPSTVIEAFF	TGTGCTAGTGGTTTACCCTCAACGGTAATTGAAGCTTTCTTT
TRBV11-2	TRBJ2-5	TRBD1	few	CASSLDIGTGVSPLQETQYF	TGTGCCAGCAGCTTAGATATTGGGACAGGGGTCAGTCCTCTCCAGGAGACCCAGTACTTC
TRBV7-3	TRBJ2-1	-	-	CASRNLLDYSYNEQFF	TGTGCCAGCAGGAATCTTCTGGACTACTCCTACAATGAGCAGTTCTTC
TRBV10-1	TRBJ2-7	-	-	CASSDARGEQYF	TGCGCCAGCAGTGATGCTCGAGGCGAGCAGTACTTC
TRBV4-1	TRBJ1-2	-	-	CASSQAGSGFYGYTF	TGCGCCAGCAGCCAAGCGGGGTCGGGGTTCTATGGCTACACCTTC
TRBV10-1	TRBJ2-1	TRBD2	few	CASSESGGAGELNEQFF	TGCGCCAGCAGTGAGTCGGGTGGAGCGGGAGAATTAAATGAGCAGTTCTTC
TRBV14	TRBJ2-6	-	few	CASSQNTVSNVLTF	TGTGCCAGCAGCCAAAATACAGTATCCAACGTCCTGACTTTC
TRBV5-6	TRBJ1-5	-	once	CASSSTQGGSNQPQHF	TGTGCCAGCAGCTCGACCCAGGGTGGAAGCAATCAGCCCCAGCATTTT
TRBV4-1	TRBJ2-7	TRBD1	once	CASSRGQGAPYEQYF	TGCGCCAGCAGCCGAGGACAGGGGGCCCCCTACGAGCAGTACTTC
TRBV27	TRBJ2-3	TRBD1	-	CASNRGSVGTQYF	TGTGCCAGCAACAGGGGGTCGGTGGGTACGCAGTATTTT
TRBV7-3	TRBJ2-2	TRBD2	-	CASSFGGRPATGELFF	TGTGCCAGCAGCTTCGGCGGGAGGCCCGCCACCGGGGAGCTGTTTTTT
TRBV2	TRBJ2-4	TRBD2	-	CASRSGTSGLAKNIQYF	TGTGCCAGCAGAAGCGGGACTAGCGGACTAGCCAAAAACATTCAGTACTTC
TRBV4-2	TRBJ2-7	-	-	CASSQGEGGSSYEQYF	TGTGCCAGCAGCCAAGGTGAAGGGGGTTCCTCCTACGAGCAGTACTTC
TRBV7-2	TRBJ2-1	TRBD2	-	CASSSSGTGRNEQFF	TGTGCCAGCAGCTCCAGCGGGACCGGACGCAATGAGCAGTTCTTC
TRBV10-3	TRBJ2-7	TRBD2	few	CATTGTSGRSSYEQYF	TGTGCCACCACGGGGACTAGCGGGAGGTCGTCCTACGAGCAGTACTTC
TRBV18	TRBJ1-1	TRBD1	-	CASSPRDRGITEAFF	TGTGCCAGCTCACCAAGGGACAGGGGGATCACTGAAGCTTTCTTT
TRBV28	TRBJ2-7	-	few	CASSPGLVAREQYF	TGTGCCAGCAGTCCGGGACTGGTCGCGAGGGAGCAGTACTTC
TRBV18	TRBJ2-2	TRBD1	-	CASSRDRGKTGELFF	TGTGCCAGCTCTCGGGACAGGGGAAAGACCGGGGAGCTGTTTTTT
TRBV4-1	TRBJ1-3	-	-	CASSQDFWDSSSGNTIYF	TGCGCCAGCAGCCAAGATTTCTGGGACTCTAGCTCTGGAAACACCATATATTTT
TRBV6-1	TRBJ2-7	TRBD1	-	CASSDYRGLNEQYF	TGTGCCAGCAGTGATTACAGGGGGCTCAACGAGCAGTACTTC
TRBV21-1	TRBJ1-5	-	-	CASTQVLRGDNQPQHF	TGTGCCAGCACCCAAGTTCTACGGGGGGACAATCAGCCCCAGCATTTT
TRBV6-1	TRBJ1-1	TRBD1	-	CASRKDRGMNTEAFF	TGTGCCAGCAGGAAGGACAGGGGGATGAACACTGAAGCTTTCTTT
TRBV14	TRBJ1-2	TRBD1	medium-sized	CASSHRQGYGYTF	TGTGCCAGCAGCCATAGACAGGGCTATGGCTACACCTTC
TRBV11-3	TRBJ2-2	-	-	CASSASRGGELFF	TGTGCCAGCAGCGCCTCCAGGGGAGGGGAGCTGTTTTTT
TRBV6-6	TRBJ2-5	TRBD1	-	CASSYQGQQETQYF	TGTGCCAGCAGTTACCAGGGACAGCAAGAGACCCAGTACTTC
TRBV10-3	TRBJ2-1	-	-	CAIKGAGDNEQFF	TGTGCCATCAAGGGGGCGGGAGACAATGAGCAGTTCTTC
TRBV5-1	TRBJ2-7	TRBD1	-	CASSLVAFGTGALEQYF	TGCGCCAGCAGCTTGGTCGCTTTTGGGACAGGGGCCCTCGAGCAGTACTTC
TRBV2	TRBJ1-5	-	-	CASSGPEGNQPQHF	TGTGCCAGCAGTGGGCCTGAGGGGAATCAGCCCCAGCATTTT
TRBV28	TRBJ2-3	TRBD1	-	CASSPGTAATDTQYF	TGTGCCAGCAGCCCTGGGACAGCAGCCACAGATACGCAGTATTTT
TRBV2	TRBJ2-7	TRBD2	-	CASSEAGTSGSQNF	TGTGCCAGCAGTGAAGCTGGGACTAGCGGGAGTCAAAACTTC
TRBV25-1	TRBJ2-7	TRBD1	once	CASSAGRGTIYEQYF	TGTGCCAGCAGTGCTGGCAGGGGGACAATCTACGAGCAGTACTTC
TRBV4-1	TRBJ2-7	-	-	CASSQGQTVKKQYF	TGCGCCAGCAGCCAAGGTCAGACAGTTAAGAAGCAGTACTTC
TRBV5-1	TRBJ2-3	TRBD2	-	CASSSGTTPDTQYF	TGCGCCAGCAGCTCCGGGACTACCCCAGATACGCAGTATTTT
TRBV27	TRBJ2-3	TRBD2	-	CASSLYGEGPDTQYF	TGTGCCAGCAGTTTATACGGGGAGGGACCAGATACGCAGTATTTT
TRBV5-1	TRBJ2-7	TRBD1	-	CASSSTGASYEQYF	TGCGCCAGCAGCTCGACAGGGGCCTCCTACGAGCAGTACTTC
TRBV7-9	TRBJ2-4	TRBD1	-	CASSLGLDRGAKNIQYF	TGTGCCAGCAGCTTAGGTCTCGACAGGGGAGCCAAAAACATTCAGTACTTC
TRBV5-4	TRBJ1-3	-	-	CASSLQGGNTIYF	TGTGCCAGCAGCTTGCAGGGTGGAAACACCATATATTTT
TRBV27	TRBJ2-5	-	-	CASSFRPGGTQYF	TGTGCCAGCAGTTTCAGACCCGGGGGGACCCAGTACTTC